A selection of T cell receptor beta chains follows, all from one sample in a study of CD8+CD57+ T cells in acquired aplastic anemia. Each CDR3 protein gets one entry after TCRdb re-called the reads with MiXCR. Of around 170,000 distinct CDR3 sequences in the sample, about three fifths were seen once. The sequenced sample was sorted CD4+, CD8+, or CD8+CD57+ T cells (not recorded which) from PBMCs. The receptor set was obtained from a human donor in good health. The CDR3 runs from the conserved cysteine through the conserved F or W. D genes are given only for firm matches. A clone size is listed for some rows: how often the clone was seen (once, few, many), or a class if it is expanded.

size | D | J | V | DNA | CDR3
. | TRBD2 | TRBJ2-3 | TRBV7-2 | TGTGCCAGCAGCTTAGAGGGAACTAGCGGCTCGCAGTATTTT | CASSLEGTSGSQYF
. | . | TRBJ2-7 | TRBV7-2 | TGTGCCAGCAGCCCCTCTAACTACGAGCAGTACTTC | CASSPSNYEQYF
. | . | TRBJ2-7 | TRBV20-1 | TGCAGTGCTAGAGTCGGGACCGCACGCGAGCAGTACTTC | CSARVGTAREQYF
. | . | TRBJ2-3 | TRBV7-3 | TGTGCCAGCAGCCCCGGGACATGGGACACAGATACGCAGTATTTT | CASSPGTWDTDTQYF
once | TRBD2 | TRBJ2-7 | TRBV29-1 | TGCAGCGGAAGGACTAGCGGGAGGGGCGCCTACGAGCAGTACTTC | CSGRTSGRGAYEQYF
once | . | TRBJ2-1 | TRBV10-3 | TGTGCCATCAGTGAGACCGGGACCGCAGGGAATGAGCAGTTCTTC | CAISETGTAGNEQFF
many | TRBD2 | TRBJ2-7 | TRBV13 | TGTGCCAGCAGCTTAGGCCCCCCCGCGGGAGCATACGAGCAGTACTTC | CASSLGPPAGAYEQYF
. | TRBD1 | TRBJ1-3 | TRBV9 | TGTGACAGCAGCGGCACAGGGGGCTCTGGAAAAACCATATATTTT | CDSSGTGGSGKTIYF
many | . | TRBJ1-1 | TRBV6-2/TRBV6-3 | TGTGCCAGCAGACTCCAGGGTAATGAAGCTTTCTTT | CASRLQGNEAFF
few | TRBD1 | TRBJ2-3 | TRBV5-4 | TGTGCCAGCAGCATCAGGGGGATTTCAGGGGATACGCAGTATTTT | CASSIRGISGDTQYF
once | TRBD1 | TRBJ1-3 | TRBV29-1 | TGCAGCGTTGCGACAGGGACTGGAAACACCATATATTTT | CSVATGTGNTIYF
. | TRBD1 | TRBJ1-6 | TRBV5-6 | TGTGCCAGCAGCCCTTTACAGGGGACCCATTATAATTCACCCCTCCACTTT | CASSPLQGTHYNSPLHF